Shown below are 27 T cell receptor beta chains from a single sample sequenced in a study of blood T cell repertoires in COVID-19. The repertoire was sequenced with immunoSEQ multiplex PCR; TCRdb's copy has only in-frame clones and lacks some. This sample yields a few hundred thousand clones, of which more than 70% are seen a single time; about 1.6% belongs to the top ten. The sample was peripheral blood. These receptors were collected from a woman in her 50s with acute or convalescent COVID-19.

This clone has only one observation. This CDR3 reads CASSPLTFREKLFF. Here the CDR3 DNA reads TGCGCCAGCAGCCCCCTTACCTTCAGGGAAAAACTGTTTTTT. The genes are TRBV5-1 and TRBJ1-4; D ambiguous. The ends were cut back, 4 bases at V and 8 bases at J, with 15 bases in the middle. The V gene's germline CDR1 is SGHRS and CDR2 YFSETQ. The CDR3 totals 14 residues.

A single count supports this clone. The chain employs TRBV7-9 and TRBJ2-7; 7 bases align to TRBD2. Germline trimming cut 4 bases from V and 6 bases from J; bases unmatched to any gene: 12. The CDR3 runs 15 residues. CDR1 is SEHNR, CDR2 FQNEAQ, per germline (reference sequence). The CDR3 loop is CASSYSSGRSGEQYF. CDR3 nucleotide sequence: TGTGCCAGCAGCTACTCTAGCGGTAGGTCGGGCGAGCAGTACTTC.

The chain couples TRBV7-9 to TRBJ1-1; TRBD1 agrees at 8 bases. Germline CDR1 reads SEHNR; CDR2 reads FQNEAQ (reference sequence). Losses at the gene ends were 1 base for V and 10 bases for J; bases not matched to a gene: 8. The CDR3 runs 14 residues. CDR3 DNA sequence: TGTGCCAGCAGCTTAGACGTTGGGACAGGAGGAGCTTTCTTT. It is translated as CASSLDVGTGGAFF.

This clone was observed a single time. V gene TRBV7-8 combines with J gene TRBJ2-2; 8 bases map to TRBD1. Germline V gene data show CDR1 as SGHVS and CDR2 as FQNEAQ. With V trimmed by 5 bases and J by 5 bases, 7 bases remained unmatched. The CDR3 length is 15 residues. Written as DNA, the CDR3 is TGTGCCAGCAGCCGAGGACAGGGAGGAACCGGGGAGCTGTTTTTT. Its translation: CASSRGQGGTGELFF. The full variable domain, completed using reference TRBV7-8 and TRBJ2-2, is GAGVSQSPRYKVAKRGQDVALRCDPISGHVSLFWYQQALGQGPEFLTYFQNEAQLDKSGLPSDRFFAERPEGSVSTLKIQRTQQEDSAVYLCASSRGQGGTGELFFGEGSRLTVL.

The chain carries TRBV27 and TRBJ2-3; D gene unclear. V was cut by 2 bases and J by 6 bases, with 6 bases left in between. The CDR3 length is 12 residues. Germline-derived CDR1 and CDR2 are MNHEY and SMNVEV (reference sequence). The CDR3 loop is CASSLNPDTQYF. The CDR3, as DNA: TGTGCCAGCAGTTTAAATCCGGATACGCAGTATTTT.

The chain recombines TRBV19 with TRBJ2-2, with D tentatively TRBD1 (5 bases). Germline-derived CDR1 and CDR2 are LNHDA and SQIVND (reference sequence). The CDR3 is 16 residues long. V gave up 3 bases and J gave up 4 bases, with 15 bases separating them. CDR3 nucleotides: TGTGCCAGTAGTATTCTAGGGGCCCCCCTCACCGGGGAGCTGTTTTTT. Translated: CASSILGAPLTGELFF.

The chain links TRBV30 to TRBJ2-5; TRBD2 matches at 8 bases. Germline V gene lookup returns CDR1 GTSNPN and CDR2 SVGIG (reference sequence). V trimming: 0 bases; J trimming: 14 bases; junction bases outside the gene matches: 11. The CDR3 covers 13 residues. The CDR3 DNA sequence: TGTGCCTGGAGTGTCGGGGGGGTAGCCAATCCCTACTTC. Translating gives CAWSVGGVANPYF.

The chain couples TRBV7-6 to TRBJ2-3, with D unresolved. Germline V gene lookup returns CDR1 SGHVS and CDR2 FNYEAQ. V was clipped by 6 bases and J by 3 bases, with 10 bases between them. CDR3 length equals 13 residues. Here the CDR3 reads CASSSTRTDTQYF. The CDR3 DNA reads TGTGCCAGCAGTTCAACTCGGACAGATACGCAGTATTTT. The full variable domain, with the rest looked up from reference TRBV7-6 and TRBJ2-3, is GAGVSQSPRYKVTKRGQDVALRCDPISGHVSLYWYRQALGQGPEFLTYFNYEAQQDKSGLPNDRFSAERPEGSISTLTIQRTEQRDSAMYRCASSSTRTDTQYFGPGTRLTVL.

This sequence joins TRBV6-2 or TRBV6-3 and TRBJ2-4, with 7 bases aligning to TRBD2. V gave up 5 bases and J gave up 0 bases; unmatched junction bases: 7. Germline CDR1 reads MNHEY; CDR2 reads SVGEGT. The length of the CDR3 is 16 residues. CDR3 protein: CASSPGLVLAKNIQYF. Written as DNA, the CDR3 is TGTGCCAGCAGTCCCGGACTAGTTCTAGCCAAAAACATTCAGTACTTC.

The genes are TRBV9 and TRBJ1-1, with a weak D call TRBD1 (5 bases). The CDR3 loop spans 17 amino acids. Germline CDR1 SGDLS, CDR2 YYNGEE. V was shortened by 4 bases and J by 0 bases, with 19 bases between the two germline ends. CDR3 bases: TGTGCCAGCAGCCTCACAGGTGCGCTCCCAATGAACACTGAAGCTTTCTTT. Amino acid sequence: CASSLTGALPMNTEAFF.

The genes are TRBV5-4 and TRBJ2-7; 7 bases align to TRBD1. V trimming: 5 bases; J trimming: 1 base; junction bases outside the gene matches: 9. The CDR3 runs to 15 residues. The germline CDR1 and CDR2 sequences are SGHNT and YYREEE (reference sequence). The CDR3 DNA reads TGTGCCAGCAGTCACCGGGACAGCTTTTCCTACGAGCAGTACTTC. Residues: CASSHRDSFSYEQYF.

The chain links TRBV18 to TRBJ2-7; D is unresolved. The CDR3 contains 12 residues. Germline CDR1 reads KGHSH; CDR2 reads LQKENI. Between the trimmed V and J ends, which lost 4 bases and 4 bases, there was a span of 8 bases. The CDR3 nucleotides are TGTGCCAGCTCACTAACGGGTTACGAGCAGTACTTC. Its translation: CASSLTGYEQYF.

The rearrangement links TRBV6-6 to TRBJ2-3; D is undetermined. V gave up 3 bases and J gave up 5 bases, with 3 bases separating them. In germline, CDR1 is MNHNY, CDR2 SVGAGI (reference sequence). This CDR3 region has 11 residues. This CDR3 is CASSYQDTQYF. The CDR3 region has the DNA TGTGCCAGCAGTTATCAAGATACGCAGTATTTT.

In its sample, this clone was seen many times. The gene calls are TRBV4-2 and TRBJ2-7; the match to TRBD1 covers 8 bases. The CDR3 runs 15 residues. V lost 4 bases, J lost 3 bases, and 8 bases stayed unmatched. Germline loops: CDR1 LGHNA, CDR2 YNFKEQ. The CDR3 DNA reads TGTGCCAGCAGCCGAGGACAGGGTGGCCTCTACGAGCAGTACTTC. Translation: CASSRGQGGLYEQYF.

This clone is a singleton in its sample. CDR3 nucleotide sequence: TGCGCCAGCAGCCCGACTAGCGGGGCGGCCACCGGGGAGCTGTTTTTT. This codes for CASSPTSGAATGELFF. The chain has TRBV5-1 and TRBJ2-2; 11 nucleotides line up with TRBD2. The CDR3 is 16 amino acids. Germline CDR1 SGHRS, CDR2 YFSETQ. V was clipped by 4 bases and J by 4 bases; unmatched bases: 6.

This clone was recorded once. The rearrangement links TRBV18 to TRBJ1-6; TRBD1 matches 8 bases. This CDR3 spans 13 amino acids. The V gene's germline CDR1 is KGHSH and CDR2 LQKENI. V lost 4 bases and J lost 9; bases outside the gene matches: 2. The chain's CDR3 is CASSQDRVSPLHF. The CDR3 DNA reads as TGTGCCAGCTCACAGGACAGGGTTTCACCCCTCCACTTT.

The gene calls are TRBV7-8 and TRBJ2-7; possibly TRBD2 for D (6 bases). This CDR3 region has 13 residues. V was pared by 1 base and J by 6 bases, with 10 bases between. Germline loops: CDR1 SGHVS, CDR2 FQNEAQ. CDR3 region: CASSLVLAAEQYF. The CDR3 DNA reads as TGTGCCAGCAGCTTAGTTTTAGCGGCCGAGCAGTACTTC.

The chain's CDR3 is CSAPLRNEQFF. As DNA, the CDR3 is TGCAGTGCTCCCCTGAGGAATGAGCAGTTCTTC. This sequence joins TRBV20-1 and TRBJ2-1; no firm D call. The V gene's germline CDR1 is DFQATT and CDR2 SNEGSKA (reference sequence). V lost 5 bases to trimming and J lost 7 bases, with 9 bases between them. The CDR3 consists of 11 residues.

The rearrangement joins TRBV27 to TRBJ2-7; TRBD1 aligns across 7 bases. This CDR3 comprises 15 residues. The J segment lost 5 bases and the V segment lost 2 bases, leaving 9 bases of the junction unmatched. Germline CDR1 reads MNHEY; CDR2 reads SMNVEV (reference sequence). This chain's CDR3 is CASSLVVQGTNEQYF. The CDR3 DNA reads TGTGCCAGCAGTTTAGTCGTACAGGGGACCAACGAGCAGTACTTC.

This clone was observed once. The genes are TRBV21-1 and TRBJ2-1; the DNA was not used to check the table's D call, TRBD2. TRBV21-1 constitutes a pseudogene. The CDR3 covers 20 residues. This chain's CDR3 is CASSKDLWASGGLSYNEQFF. The CDR3 nucleotides read TGTGCCAGCAGCAAAGATCTTTGGGCTAGCGGGGGGCTGTCCTACAATGAGCAGTTCTTC.

The chain recombines TRBV7-2 with TRBJ2-5; tentatively, D is TRBD2 (5 bases). The CDR3 runs to 14 residues. V gave up 2 bases and J gave up 4 bases, with 11 bases separating them. Looked up from germline, CDR1 is SGHTA and CDR2 is FQGNSA. CDR3 sequence: CASSLIGGGETQYF. For the CDR3, the DNA is TGTGCCAGCAGCTTAATCGGCGGAGGAGAGACCCAGTACTTC. The full variable domain, in which reference TRBV7-2 and TRBJ2-5 provide the parts outside the CDR3, is GAGVSQSPSNKVTEKGKDVELRCDPISGHTALYWYRQSLGQGLEFLIYFQGNSAPDKSGLPSDRFSAERTGGSVSTLTIQRTQQEDSAVYLCASSLIGGGETQYFGPGTRLLVL.

The rearrangement joins TRBV18 to TRBJ1-6; 7 bases match TRBD1. Germline lookup yields CDR1 KGHSH and CDR2 LQKENI. Unmatched junction bases numbered 10, after V lost 5 bases and J lost 6 bases. This CDR3 has 16 residues. Here the CDR3 reads CASSTTWDSSNSPLHF. Here the CDR3 DNA reads TGTGCCAGCTCAACGACATGGGACAGCTCTAATTCACCCCTCCACTTT.

V and J are TRBV28 and TRBJ2-3; no reliable D call. The CDR3 runs to 12 residues. Germline CDR1 MDHEN, CDR2 SYDVKM. Trimming removed 5 bases at V and 4 bases at J, with 7 bases between. The CDR3 protein is CASSLISDTQYF. CDR3 sequence (DNA): TGTGCCAGCAGTCTAATTTCAGATACGCAGTATTTT.

The chain carries TRBV2 and TRBJ2-5; TRBD2 agrees at 10 bases. V was clipped by 1 base and J by 4 bases; unmatched bases: 3. The CDR3 length is 15 residues. Per germline, CDR1 SNHLY and CDR2 FYNNEI. The CDR3 loop reads CASSEGGLAAETQYF. The DNA for the CDR3 is TGTGCCAGCAGTGAAGGTGGACTAGCGGCAGAGACCCAGTACTTC. Full variable domain (outside the CDR3, taken from reference TRBV2 and TRBJ2-5): EPEVTQTPSHQVTQMGQEVILRCVPISNHLYFYWYRQILGQKVEFLVSFYNNEISEKSEIFDDQFSVERPDGSNFTLKIRSTKLEDSAMYFCASSEGGLAAETQYFGPGTRLLVL.

The gene calls are TRBV19 and TRBJ2-2, with TRBD1 identical over 8 bases. V gave up 8 bases and J gave up 9 bases; unmatched junction bases: 8. Germline V gives CDR1 LNHDA, CDR2 SQIVND (reference sequence). This CDR3 has 13 amino acids. The CDR3 DNA follows: TGTGCCAGTGAAGTGAGACAGGGGCGGGAGCTGTTTTTT. Residues: CASEVRQGRELFF.

The chain links TRBV7-9 to TRBJ2-7; a weak D match, TRBD2 (5 bases). Trimming pared 5 bases from V and 6 bases from J, leaving 11 bases between. The CDR3 loop spans 12 amino acids. The germline V gene has CDR1 SEHNR and CDR2 FQNEAQ (reference sequence). The CDR3 sequence: CASSHRGSEQYF. The CDR3 nucleotides read TGTGCCAGCAGCCACCGGGGATCCGAGCAGTACTTC.

The chain joins TRBV19 to TRBJ2-1; TRBD2 is a possible D gene (6 bases). CDR3 size: 16 residues. Trimming took 0 bases from V and 0 from J, leaving 9 bases between them. Germline CDR1 and CDR2: LNHDA and SQIVND (reference sequence). CDR3 bases: TGTGCCAGTAGTATAGACCCGGGAGCCTCCTACAATGAGCAGTTCTTC. Translation gives CASSIDPGASYNEQFF.